A single sample gave rise to the 24 T cell receptor beta chains below, sequenced in a study of shared clonotypes between healthy human individuals. Measured with immunoSEQ multiplex PCR; TCRdb has only the in-frame clones, and not every one. This sample has millions of clones, with roughly 95% found just once. Sequenced sample: naive CD4+ T cells sorted from blood. Documented subset: CD45RA+ positively selected. The source of these receptors is a man aged 18 to 30 in good health.

The chain carries TRBV21-1 and TRBJ2-1; TRBD2 was called by the table and not checked on the DNA. TRBV21-1 is a known pseudogene. This CDR3 comprises 17 residues. As DNA, the CDR3 is TGTGCCAGCAGCGATACAACTAGCGGGAAAGGGAGCAATGAGCAGTTCTTC. This sequence encodes CASSDTTSGKGSNEQFF.

The CDR3 DNA is TGTGCCAGCAGCCCCCGAACGGGGACCTACCAAGAGACCCAGTACTTC. This sequence encodes CASSPRTGTYQETQYF. The V gene is TRBV7-9, the J gene TRBJ2-5; D tentatively fits TRBD1 or TRBD2 (5 bases each). The CDR3 runs to 16 residues. Trimming pared 5 bases from V and 0 bases from J, leaving 16 bases between. Germline values: CDR1 SEHNR, CDR2 FQNEAQ (reference sequence).

Concerning this clone: This sample includes further DNA sequences coding for the same CDR3. The J gene is TRBJ1-6, the V gene TRBV6-6; a possible D gene is TRBD1 (6 bases). The CDR3 is 13 amino acids. Looked up from germline, CDR1 is MNHNY and CDR2 is SVGAGI (reference sequence). Trimming removed 6 bases at V and 8 bases at J, with 11 bases between. Here the CDR3 DNA reads TGTGCCAGCAGCCTGACAGGTGATTCACCCCTCCACTTT. Its translation: CASSLTGDSPLHF.

With respect to this clone: The same CDR3 is also encoded by other DNA sequences in this sample. The V call is TRBV10-2, the J call TRBJ1-5; a possible D gene is TRBD1 (5 bases). Germline V gives CDR1 WSHSY, CDR2 SAAADI. V lost 5 bases, J lost 2 bases, and 7 bases lay in between. The CDR3 totals 13 residues. CDR3 loop: CASSTQGNQPQHF. DNA for the CDR3: TGCGCCAGCAGTACACAGGGCAATCAGCCCCAGCATTTT.

V is TRBV5-1 and J is TRBJ1-1; D unclear. Trimming stripped 0 bases from V and 11 bases from J, with 11 bases between. CDR1 and CDR2 from the germline V gene are SGHRS and YFSETQ. This CDR3 spans 12 amino acids. The CDR3 region is CASSLDKERAFF. The CDR3 DNA is TGCGCCAGCAGCTTGGACAAAGAGAGGGCTTTCTTT. The full variable domain, rest sourced from reference TRBV5-1 and TRBJ1-1, is KAGVTQTPRYLIKTRGQQVTLSCSPISGHRSVSWYQQTPGQGLQFLFEYFSETQRNKGNFPGRFSGRQFSNSRSEMNVSTLELGDSALYLCASSLDKERAFFGQGTRLTVV.

The chain carries TRBV6-1 and TRBJ2-3; possibly TRBD2 for D (5 bases). The V gene lost 3 bases and the J gene lost 1 base, with 17 bases spanning the gap. There are 17 residues in the CDR3. Germline V gene data show CDR1 as MNHNS and CDR2 as SASEGT. The CDR3 spells CASSDIIAGRGTDTQYF. In DNA form, the CDR3 reads TGTGCCAGCAGTGATATTATCGCGGGTCGGGGCACAGATACGCAGTATTTT.

Comments on this clone: The junction differs from germline at one of its ends, possibly a read error. This sequence joins TRBV7-7 and TRBJ2-7; 7 nucleotides agree with TRBD2. Germline CDR1 is SSHAT and CDR2 is FNYEAQ (reference sequence). This CDR3 has 13 amino acids. CDR3 protein: CASSVERGYEQYF. The CDR3 DNA is TGTGCTAGCAGCGTCGAGCGGGGCTACGAGCAGTACTTC.

The chain carries TRBV6-1 and TRBJ2-7; a possible D gene is TRBD1 (5 bases). The V end lost 5 bases, the J end lost 0 bases, and 14 bases lay between the germline ends. CDR1 MNHNS and CDR2 SASEGT come from the germline V gene. The CDR3 runs 15 residues. The CDR3 protein is CASSTGDRSSYEQYF. For the CDR3, the DNA is TGTGCCAGCAGTACAGGCGACCGGAGCTCCTACGAGCAGTACTTC.

Remarks on this clone: This sample also contains other DNA sequences that code for the same CDR3. The chain joins TRBV5-1 to TRBJ2-3; TRBD1 is a possible D gene (5 bases). The germline V and J ends were trimmed by 4 bases and 0 bases, with 9 bases remaining between them. This CDR3 is built from 14 residues. The germline CDR1 and CDR2 sequences are SGHRS and YFSETQ. CDR3 in DNA: TGCGCCAGCAGCGTGGGGCAAAGCACAGATACGCAGTATTTT. Translation: CASSVGQSTDTQYF.

As regards this clone: The junction departs from the called germline gene at one end, perhaps through a read error. The CDR3 nucleotides read TGTGCCAGCAGACCGGGACCCTACTCCCACGAGCAGTACTTC. It codes for CASRPGPYSHEQYF. The genes are TRBV6-5 and TRBJ2-7; tentatively, D is TRBD1 or TRBD2 (5 bases each). The length of the CDR3 is 14 residues. CDR1 MNHEY and CDR2 SVGAGI come from the germline V gene.

As regards this clone: It may be a read error: a sequence one base away is much more abundant. V is TRBV5-4 and J is TRBJ2-2; unclear D gene. This CDR3 is built from 14 residues. The germline V and J ends were trimmed by 2 bases and 0 bases, with 5 bases remaining between them. The germline CDR1 and CDR2 sequences are SGHNT and YYREEE (reference sequence). This CDR3 is CASSLGSNTGELFF. The CDR3 DNA follows: TGTGCCAGCAGCTTAGGTTCGAACACCGGGGAGCTGTTTTTT.

This chain joins TRBV10-3 and TRBJ2-5, with D possibly being TRBD2 (6 bases). Germline lookup yields CDR1 ENHRY and CDR2 SYGVKD. Trimming pared 3 bases from V and 4 bases from J, leaving 18 bases between. The CDR3 has 16 amino acids. CDR3 in DNA: TGTGCCATCAGTGATACGAAGCGGGCGGGAAGAGAGACCCAGTACTTC. Translating gives CAISDTKRAGRETQYF.

The chain carries TRBV5-4 and TRBJ1-1; 9 bases are shared with TRBD1. The J segment lost 4 bases and the V segment lost 4 bases, leaving 8 bases of the junction unmatched. CDR1 SGHNT and CDR2 YYREEE come from the germline V gene (reference sequence). This CDR3 spans 15 amino acids. The DNA of the CDR3 is TGTGCCAGCAGCCGGACAGGGGATGGGAGCACTGAAGCTTTCTTT. It specifies CASSRTGDGSTEAFF.

This clone was recorded only once. V gene TRBV6-5 combines with J gene TRBJ2-7, with 9 bases aligning to TRBD1. Looked up from germline, CDR1 is MNHEY and CDR2 is SVGAGI. V shed 6 bases, J shed 6 bases, and the junction held 12 bases outside the gene matches. The CDR3 consists of 15 residues. The CDR3 sequence is CASRPPTGGIGEQYF. The CDR3 nucleotides are TGTGCCAGCAGGCCACCCACAGGGGGCATTGGCGAGCAGTACTTC.

The V call is TRBV18, the J call TRBJ2-2, with D unresolved. The germline V gene encodes CDR1 KGHSH and CDR2 LQKENI. The CDR3 length is 16 residues. Trimming took 3 bases from V and 0 from J, leaving 11 bases between them. For the CDR3, the DNA is TGTGCCAGCTCACCTTGGTTTCAGGCGAACACCGGGGAGCTGTTTTTT. Its translation: CASSPWFQANTGELFF. The variable domain in full, with the rest retrieved from reference TRBV18 and TRBJ2-2, is NAGVMQNPRHLVRRRGQEARLRCSPMKGHSHVYWYRQLPEEGLKFMVYLQKENIIDESGMPKERFSAEFPKEGPSILRIQQVVRGDSAAYFCASSPWFQANTGELFFGEGSRLTVL.

The CDR3 spells CASSLSPGHPTEKLFF. Written as DNA, the CDR3 is TGCGCCAGCAGCTTGAGCCCGGGACACCCTACGGAAAAACTGTTTTTT. The chain links TRBV5-1 to TRBJ1-4; TRBD1 might be the D (6 bases). This CDR3 has 16 amino acids. Deletions cut 1 base from V and 8 bases from J, with 18 bases between. Germline V gives CDR1 SGHRS, CDR2 YFSETQ.

The V gene is TRBV7-2, the J gene TRBJ2-7; TRBD2 might be the D (5 bases). Germline lookup yields CDR1 SGHTA and CDR2 FQGNSA. Between the trimmed V and J ends, which lost 5 bases and 3 bases, there was a span of 20 bases. The CDR3 contains 16 residues. This CDR3 is CASSPRLLGDFYEQYF. The CDR3 nucleotides read TGTGCCAGCAGCCCCCGTCTCCTCGGGGATTTCTACGAGCAGTACTTC.

This clone was counted a single time. The chain joins TRBV6-5 to TRBJ1-2; the match to TRBD1 covers 9 bases. CDR1 MNHEY and CDR2 SVGAGI come from the germline V gene. CDR3 length: 14 amino acids. V lost 3 bases, J lost 7 bases, and 6 bases stayed unmatched. The CDR3, as DNA: TGTGCCAGCAGTTATAGGACAGGGGACGGTGGCTACACCTTC. Translating gives CASSYRTGDGGYTF.

The rearrangement uses TRBV6-6 and TRBJ2-5; D unresolved. There are 14 residues in the CDR3. CDR1 MNHNY and CDR2 SVGAGI come from the germline V gene (reference sequence). The V gene lost 2 bases and the J gene lost 7 bases, with 14 bases spanning the gap. The CDR3: CASSYPDWGGTQYF. CDR3 DNA sequence: TGTGCCAGCAGTTACCCCGATTGGGGTGGGACCCAGTACTTC.

V gene TRBV9 combines with J gene TRBJ2-7; D gene uncertain. The length of the CDR3 is 14 residues. Germline V gene lookup returns CDR1 SGDLS and CDR2 YYNGEE. The V end lost 3 bases, the J end lost 6 bases, and 16 bases lay between the germline ends. Written as DNA, the CDR3 is TGTGCCAGCAGCGCAGAACCGTCCCGGTCCGAGCAGTACTTC. Translating gives CASSAEPSRSEQYF.

In this sample, this clone turned up once. This chain uses TRBV2 with TRBJ2-3, with TRBD2 identical over 7 bases. The germline gives CDR1 SNHLY, CDR2 FYNNEI. V trimming: 5 bases; J trimming: 4 bases; junction bases outside the gene matches: 9. The CDR3 sequence is 15 residues long. DNA of the CDR3: TGTGCCAGCAGTAGAACGCGGGAGTGGGCAGATACGCAGTATTTT. Its translation is CASSRTREWADTQYF.

The rearrangement links TRBV5-1 to TRBJ2-3; D gene uncertain. V shed 4 bases and J shed 4 bases, with 7 bases lying between them. Germline V gene lookup returns CDR1 SGHRS and CDR2 YFSETQ. CDR3 length equals 12 residues. CDR3 in amino acids: CASSPYADTQYF. The CDR3 bases are TGCGCCAGCAGCCCCTACGCAGATACGCAGTATTTT.

V usage is TRBV21-1 and J usage is TRBJ1-4; the D segment call TRBD1 is taken from the table without a DNA check. TRBV21-1 has pseudogene status. CDR3 length: 19 residues. DNA of the CDR3: TGTGCCAGCAGCTTTAATGCCCGACAGGGGGATGCAACTAATGAAAAACTGTTTTTT. Its protein product is CASSFNARQGDATNEKLFF.

The chain employs TRBV18 and TRBJ2-7; D gene uncertain. V lost 0 bases to trimming and J lost 3 bases, with 12 bases between them. Germline values: CDR1 KGHSH, CDR2 LQKENI. The CDR3 totals 15 residues. CDR3 sequence: CASSPPAAANYEQYF. The CDR3 bases are TGTGCCAGCTCACCACCGGCGGCAGCTAACTACGAGCAGTACTTC.